The 18 T cell receptor beta chains reported below all come from one sample, sequenced in a study of early T cells in non-severe SARS-CoV-2 infection. In TCRdb, the 5' RACE reads were re-called with MiXCR into one record per CDR3 protein. Among around 82,000 distinct CDR3 sequences listed, about 11% were seen once. The sample was whole blood. The origin of the receptors is an adult who was a healthcare worker with PCR-confirmed SARS-CoV-2 infection or an uninfected control (not recorded which).

A few counts support this clonotype. The chain couples TRBV5-4 to TRBJ1-2; TRBD1 agrees at 8 bases. The germline V gene has CDR1 SGHNT and CDR2 YYREEE (reference sequence). V was clipped by 1 base and J by 8 bases; unmatched bases: 10. The CDR3 consists of 15 residues. This CDR3 is CASSLRKVWTGGYTF. The CDR3 coding sequence is TGTGCCAGCAGCTTGCGGAAGGTCTGGACAGGGGGCTACACCTTC.

CDR3 protein: CSARPSTGRDEQFF. The CDR3 DNA sequence: TGCAGTGCTAGACCCTCCACTGGGCGGGATGAGCAGTTCTTC. The chain links TRBV20-1 to TRBJ2-1, with D perhaps matching TRBD2 (5 bases). V lost 2 bases and J lost 8, with 16 bases in between. The CDR3 totals 14 residues. Germline CDR1 and CDR2: DFQATT and SNEGSKA (reference sequence).

This clonotype showed up many times. The chain has TRBV14 and TRBJ2-7, with TRBD1 matching over 7 bases. The CDR3 has 15 amino acids. V was clipped by 4 bases and J by 5 bases; unmatched bases: 11. The germline V gene encodes CDR1 SGHDN and CDR2 FVKESK. The chain's CDR3 is CASSRPDRAFDEQYF. Here the CDR3 DNA reads TGTGCCAGCAGCCGACCCGACAGGGCGTTCGACGAGCAGTACTTC.

This clonotype was seen a few times. The chain is built from TRBV21-1 and TRBJ2-3. TRBV21-1 is tagged as a pseudogene. The CDR3 totals 15 residues. The CDR3 is CASSKTKPSTDTQYF. The CDR3 region has the DNA TGTGCCAGCAGCAAGACGAAACCTAGCACAGATACGCAGTATTTT.

The chain carries TRBV19 and TRBJ1-6; 7 bases map to TRBD1. The junction had 9 bases not matched to a gene; V was cut back by 3 bases and J by 7 bases. Germline V gene data show CDR1 as LNHDA and CDR2 as SQIVND (reference sequence). This CDR3 comprises 16 residues. CDR3 residues: CASSIPGQARNSPLHF. In nucleotides, the CDR3 is TGTGCCAGTAGTATTCCCGGACAGGCAAGGAATTCACCCCTCCACTTT.

This clonotype was counted ten times or more. The V and J genes are TRBV3-1 and TRBJ2-1; tentative D call: TRBD2 (6 bases). CDR3 length: 17 residues. Germline V gene data show CDR1 as LGHDT and CDR2 as YNNKEL (reference sequence). V was shortened by 3 bases and J by 0 bases, with 15 bases between the two germline ends. The CDR3 protein is CASSHARGLSSYNEQFF. The CDR3 coding sequence is TGTGCCAGCAGCCACGCGCGGGGCCTTAGCTCCTACAATGAGCAGTTCTTC.

This clonotype has a handful of counts. This chain connects TRBV29-1 to TRBJ1-1; D is ambiguous. V shed 6 bases and J shed 0 bases, with 8 bases lying between them. This CDR3 spans 12 amino acids. Germline lookup yields CDR1 SQVTM and CDR2 ANQGSEA. The CDR3 protein is CSVIRMNTEAFF. The CDR3 region has the DNA TGCAGCGTAATTCGGATGAACACTGAAGCTTTCTTT.

CDR3 nucleotide sequence: TGTGCCAGCAGCCAAGTGGGCCTGGTGGTTGAAGCTTTCTTT. Amino acid sequence: CASSQVGLVVEAFF. V and J are TRBV14 and TRBJ1-1; D call uncertain. The CDR3 runs to 14 residues. The V and J ends lost 1 base and 7 bases respectively, with 13 bases between them. Germline V CDR1 and CDR2: SGHDN, FVKESK.

On this clonotype itself: The junction shows a germline mismatch at one end, possibly a read error. This rearrangement joins TRBV7-7 to TRBJ2-2, with 7 bases fitting TRBD2. Looked up from germline, CDR1 is SSHAT and CDR2 is FNYEAQ (reference sequence). The CDR3 sequence is 15 residues long. The CDR3, as DNA: TGTGCTAGCAGCTTACGATCGGGGGGAACCGGGGAGCTGTTTTTT. Encoded protein: CASSLRSGGTGELFF. Supplemented by reference TRBV7-7 and TRBJ2-2, the full variable domain reads GAGVSQSPRYKVTKRGQDVTLRCDPISSHATLYWYQQALGQGPEFLTYFNYEAQPDKSGLPSDRFSAERPEGSISTLTIQRTEQRDSAMYRCASSLRSGGTGELFFGEGSRLTVL.

This clonotype was recorded many times. V is TRBV20-1 and J is TRBJ2-5, with 7 bases lining up with TRBD2. This CDR3 is 15 amino acids long. From germline, CDR1 is DFQATT and CDR2 SNEGSKA (reference sequence). Unmatched junction bases numbered 14, after V lost 8 bases and J lost 2 bases. CDR3 in DNA: TGCAGTACCTATACGGGGGGAAGGCAACAAGAGACCCAGTACTTC. Its translation is CSTYTGGRQQETQYF.

This clonotype occurred a few times. The chain links TRBV6-6 to TRBJ2-6, with a possible D match to TRBD1 (6 bases). From germline, CDR1 is MNHNY and CDR2 SVGAGI (reference sequence). The CDR3 runs to 17 residues. Trimming shortened V by 8 bases and J by 0 bases, and 17 bases separated the two germline ends. The CDR3 DNA is TGTGCCAGCTCCGAGGCGGCAGGGGACTCTGGGGCCAACGTCCTGACTTTC. Translation gives CASSEAAGDSGANVLTF.

This clonotype was counted between two and nine times. The V call is TRBV27, the J call TRBJ2-7, with TRBD1 identical over 7 bases. Germline CDR1 and CDR2: MNHEY and SMNVEV (reference sequence). The V and J ends lost 6 bases and 0 bases, in that order; junction bases with no gene match: 5. The CDR3 is made up of 14 amino acids. The CDR3: CASSRTGLSYEQYF. The CDR3 DNA sequence: TGTGCCAGCAGCCGGACAGGCCTCTCCTACGAGCAGTACTTC.

This clonotype showed up just a few times. The chain recombines TRBV7-8 with TRBJ1-2, with a tentative D call TRBD1 (6 bases). V lost 5 bases and J lost 4, with 11 bases in between. CDR1 and CDR2 (germline): SGHVS, FQNEAQ. CDR3 length: 13 residues. CDR3 DNA sequence: TGTGCCAGCAGCACGGACAGAGCCTATGGCTACACCTTC. The encoded protein is CASSTDRAYGYTF.

V and J are TRBV12-5 and TRBJ1-1, with D perhaps matching TRBD1 (6 bases). Germline loops: CDR1 LGHNT, CDR2 FRNRAP. The CDR3 runs to 16 residues. V lost 2 bases and J 3 bases, leaving 16 bases between the germline ends. CDR3: CASGLPRGATDTEAFF. CDR3 DNA sequence: TGTGCTAGTGGTTTGCCACGGGGGGCAACCGACACTGAAGCTTTCTTT.

This clonotype turned up a few times. The chain employs TRBV3-1 and TRBJ1-2, with a possible D match to TRBD1 (5 bases). This CDR3 spans 14 amino acids. The germline gives CDR1 LGHDT, CDR2 YNNKEL (reference sequence). Between the trimmed V and J ends, which lost 3 bases and 6 bases, there was a span of 14 bases. CDR3 in amino acids: CASSQGRGENGYTF. In DNA, the CDR3 is TGTGCCAGCAGCCAGGGGAGGGGAGAGAATGGCTACACCTTC.

This clonotype was recorded many times. The chain employs TRBV12-3 or TRBV12-4 and TRBJ2-7, with 8 bases that match TRBD1. This CDR3 region has 14 residues. V was pared by 8 bases and J by 6 bases, with 12 bases of the junction left unmatched. This CDR3 is CASQLKTGVSEQYF. In nucleotides, the CDR3 is TGTGCCAGCCAGTTGAAGACAGGGGTGAGCGAGCAGTACTTC.

This clonotype was picked up a small number of times. The genes are TRBV2 and TRBJ1-5; D is possibly TRBD1 (6 bases). V shed 4 bases and J shed 4 bases, with 14 bases lying between them. The CDR3 contains 15 residues. CDR1 and CDR2 from the germline V gene are SNHLY and FYNNEI. The CDR3 region has the DNA TGTGCCAGCAGTGCCTGGAGGGGGACTAATCAGCCCCAGCATTTT. It specifies CASSAWRGTNQPQHF.

This clonotype was seen only a few times. The V gene is TRBV19, the J gene TRBJ1-2; D possibly corresponds to TRBD1 (6 bases). The V end lost 4 bases, the J end lost 6 bases, and 18 bases lay between the germline ends. The germline gives CDR1 LNHDA, CDR2 SQIVND (reference sequence). The CDR3 spans 15 residues. Here the CDR3 reads CASSREPGQFNGYTF. CDR3 sequence (DNA): TGTGCCAGTAGTAGAGAGCCAGGACAGTTCAATGGCTACACCTTC.